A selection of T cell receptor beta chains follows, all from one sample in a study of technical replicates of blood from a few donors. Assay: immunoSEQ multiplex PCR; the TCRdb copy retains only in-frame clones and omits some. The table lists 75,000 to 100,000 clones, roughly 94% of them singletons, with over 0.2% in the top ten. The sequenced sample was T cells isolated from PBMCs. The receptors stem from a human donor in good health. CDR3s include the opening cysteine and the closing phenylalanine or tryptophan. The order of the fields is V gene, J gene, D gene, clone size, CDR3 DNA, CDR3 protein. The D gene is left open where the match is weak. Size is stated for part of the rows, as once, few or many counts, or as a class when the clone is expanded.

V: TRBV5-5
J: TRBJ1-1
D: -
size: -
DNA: TGTGCCAGCAGCTTGGAGGGGGGGGCTGCTGAAGCTTTCTTT
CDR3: CASSLEGGAAEAFF

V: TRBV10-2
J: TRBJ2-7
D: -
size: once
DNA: TGCGCCAGCAGTGAGCCGGGACACACCTACGAGCAGTACTTC
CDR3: CASSEPGHTYEQYF

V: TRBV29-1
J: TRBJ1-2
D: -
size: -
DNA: TGCAGCGTTCGGGGATTATATGGCTACACCTTC
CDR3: CSVRGLYGYTF

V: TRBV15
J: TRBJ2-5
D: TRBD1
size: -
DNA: TGTGCCACCAGCAGAGGACAGGGGGCAGAGACCCAGTACTTC
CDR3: CATSRGQGAETQYF

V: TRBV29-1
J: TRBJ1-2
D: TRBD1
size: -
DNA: TGCAGCGTTGATAGGGGGGGACAGGGAAATGGCTACACCTTC
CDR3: CSVDRGGQGNGYTF

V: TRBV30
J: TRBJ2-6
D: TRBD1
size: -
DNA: TGTGCCTGGGAGACCGGGACAGGGGTCTCTGGGGCCAACGTCCTGACTTTC
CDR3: CAWETGTGVSGANVLTF

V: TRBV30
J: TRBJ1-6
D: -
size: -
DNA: TGTGCCTGGGGGCCACAGAATAATTCACCCCTCCACTTT
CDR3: CAWGPQNNSPLHF

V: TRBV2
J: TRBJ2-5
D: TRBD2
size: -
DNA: TGTGCCAGCAGCCTGGGGCCCGGGGGGAAGGAGACCCAGTACTTC
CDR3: CASSLGPGGKETQYF

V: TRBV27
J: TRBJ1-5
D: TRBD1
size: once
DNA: TGTGCCAGCAGTTTAAGACAGGGAGACCAGCCCCAGCATTTT
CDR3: CASSLRQGDQPQHF

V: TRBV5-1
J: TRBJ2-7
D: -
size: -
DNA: TGCGCCAGCAGCCGCGGGACCGGACGGGACGAGCAGTACTTC
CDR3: CASSRGTGRDEQYF

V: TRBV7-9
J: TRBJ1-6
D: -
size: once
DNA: TGTGCCAGCAGCTTAGGGGGGGGGCGTTCCTATAATTCACCCCTCCACTTT
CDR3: CASSLGGGRSYNSPLHF

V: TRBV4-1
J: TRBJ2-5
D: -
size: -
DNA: TGCGCCAGCAGCATCACGGGACACTCTCAAGAGACCCAGTACTTC
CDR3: CASSITGHSQETQYF

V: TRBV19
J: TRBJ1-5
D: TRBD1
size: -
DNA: TGTGCCAGTAGTATAGCCCAGAGACAGGGAAGTCAGCCCCAGCATTTT
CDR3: CASSIAQRQGSQPQHF

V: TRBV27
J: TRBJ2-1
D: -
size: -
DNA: TGTGCCAGCAGTCAATTCTCCTACAATGAGCAGTTCTTC
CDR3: CASSQFSYNEQFF

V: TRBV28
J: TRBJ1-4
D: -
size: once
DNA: TGTGCCAGCAGTTTCCGCAGGGAAAAACTGTTTTTT
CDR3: CASSFRREKLFF

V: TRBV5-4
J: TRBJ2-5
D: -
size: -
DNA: TGTGCCAGCAGCTCTGGCGAGACCCAGTACTTC
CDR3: CASSSGETQYF

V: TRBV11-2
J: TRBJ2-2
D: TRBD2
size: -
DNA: TGTGCCAGCGGACTAGCGGGGGGCGTGAACACCGGGGAGCTGTTTTTT
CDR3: CASGLAGGVNTGELFF

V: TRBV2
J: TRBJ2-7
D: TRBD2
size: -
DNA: TGTGCCAGCAGCAAGGGACTAGCGGGGGGTATGCAAGAGCAGTACTTC
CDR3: CASSKGLAGGMQEQYF

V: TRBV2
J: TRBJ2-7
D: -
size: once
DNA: TGTGCCAGCAGCAGGGACAACTACGAGCAGTACTTC
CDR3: CASSRDNYEQYF

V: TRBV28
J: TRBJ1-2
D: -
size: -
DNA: TGTGCCAGCAGCTTTCCAGAAAGCTATGGCTACACCTTC
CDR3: CASSFPESYGYTF

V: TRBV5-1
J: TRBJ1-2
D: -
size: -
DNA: TGCGCCAGCAGCTTGGAGACAGCCCTGGATGGCTACACCTTC
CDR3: CASSLETALDGYTF

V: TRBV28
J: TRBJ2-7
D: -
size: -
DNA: TGTGCCAGCAGTCTCCTCCCCTACGAGCAGTACTTC
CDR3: CASSLLPYEQYF

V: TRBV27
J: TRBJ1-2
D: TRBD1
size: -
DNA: TGTGCCAGCAGGGGACAGGTTGAGAACTATGGCTACACCTTC
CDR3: CASRGQVENYGYTF

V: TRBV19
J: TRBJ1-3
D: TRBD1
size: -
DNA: TGTGCCAGTAGTCCGGGACAGGGAAACACCATATATTTT
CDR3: CASSPGQGNTIYF

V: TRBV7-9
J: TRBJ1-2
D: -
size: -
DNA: TGTGCCAGCAGCCCTATAGGGTACGGGGGAAGCTACACCTTC
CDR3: CASSPIGYGGSYTF

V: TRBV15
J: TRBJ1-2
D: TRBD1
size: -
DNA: TGTGCCACCAGCACCGCGACAGGGTCCGTCGGCTACACCTTC
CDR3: CATSTATGSVGYTF

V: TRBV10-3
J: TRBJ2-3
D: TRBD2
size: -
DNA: TGTGCCATCAGTGACTCTAGCGGGACAGATACGCAGTATTTT
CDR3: CAISDSSGTDTQYF

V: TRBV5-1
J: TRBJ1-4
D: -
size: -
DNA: TGCGCCAGCAGGACAGGTTTTAAAGAAAAACTGTTTTTT
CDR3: CASRTGFKEKLFF

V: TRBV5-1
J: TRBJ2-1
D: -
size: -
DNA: TGCGCCAGCAGCTTAGGAGGGATCAATGAGCAGTTCTTC
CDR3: CASSLGGINEQFF

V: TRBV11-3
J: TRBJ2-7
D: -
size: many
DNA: TGTGCCAGCAGCTCCTCGAGTACCTACGAGCAGTACTTC
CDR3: CASSSSSTYEQYF

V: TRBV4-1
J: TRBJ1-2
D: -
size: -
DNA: TGCGCCAGCAGCCAAGAGTCCCGGGGGGGCTACACCTTC
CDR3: CASSQESRGGYTF

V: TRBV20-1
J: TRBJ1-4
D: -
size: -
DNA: TGCAGCACGGGTTCTCGGGAAAAACTGTTTTTT
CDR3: CSTGSREKLFF

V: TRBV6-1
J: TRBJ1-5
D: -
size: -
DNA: TGTGCCAGCAGTGATCCGGGACTCGCTGTTCAGCCCCAGCATTTT
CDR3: CASSDPGLAVQPQHF

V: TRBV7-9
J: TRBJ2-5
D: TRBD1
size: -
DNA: TGTGCCAGCAGCTTCCGGGACAGGTTAGAGACCCAGTACTTC
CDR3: CASSFRDRLETQYF